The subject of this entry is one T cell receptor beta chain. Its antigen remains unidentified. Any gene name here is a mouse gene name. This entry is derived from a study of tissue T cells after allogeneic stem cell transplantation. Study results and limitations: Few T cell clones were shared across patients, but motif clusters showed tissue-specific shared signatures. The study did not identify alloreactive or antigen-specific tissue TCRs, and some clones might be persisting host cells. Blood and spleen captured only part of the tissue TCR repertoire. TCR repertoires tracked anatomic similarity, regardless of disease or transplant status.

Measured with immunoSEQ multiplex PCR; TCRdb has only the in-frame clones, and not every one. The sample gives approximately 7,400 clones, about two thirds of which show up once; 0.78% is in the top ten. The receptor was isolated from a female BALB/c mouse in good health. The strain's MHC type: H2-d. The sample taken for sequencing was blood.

The part of the CDR3 DNA that was read is TGTGCCAGCAGTGACCGGGACAGGGGGCCCGAAAGATTATTT. Translation: CASSDRDRGPERLF. The CDR3, in full, reads CASSDRDRGPERLFF. The chain links TRBV13-3 to TRBJ1-4; the match to TRBD1 covers 12 bases. The read falls 1 residue short of the CDR3 end, and the missing part is taken from the germline J gene. The V segment lost 2 bases and the J segment 7 bases; nucleotides outside the gene matches: 3. The CDR3 spans 15 residues. The germline gives CDR1 NNHDY, CDR2 SYVADS. The full variable domain, with the rest looked up from reference TRBV13-3 and TRBJ1-4, is EAAVTQSPRSKVAVTGGKVTLSCHQTNNHDYMYWYRQDTGHGLRLIHYSYVADSTEKGDIPDGYKASRPSQENFSLILELASLSQTAVYFCASSDRDRGPERLFFGHGTKLSVL.